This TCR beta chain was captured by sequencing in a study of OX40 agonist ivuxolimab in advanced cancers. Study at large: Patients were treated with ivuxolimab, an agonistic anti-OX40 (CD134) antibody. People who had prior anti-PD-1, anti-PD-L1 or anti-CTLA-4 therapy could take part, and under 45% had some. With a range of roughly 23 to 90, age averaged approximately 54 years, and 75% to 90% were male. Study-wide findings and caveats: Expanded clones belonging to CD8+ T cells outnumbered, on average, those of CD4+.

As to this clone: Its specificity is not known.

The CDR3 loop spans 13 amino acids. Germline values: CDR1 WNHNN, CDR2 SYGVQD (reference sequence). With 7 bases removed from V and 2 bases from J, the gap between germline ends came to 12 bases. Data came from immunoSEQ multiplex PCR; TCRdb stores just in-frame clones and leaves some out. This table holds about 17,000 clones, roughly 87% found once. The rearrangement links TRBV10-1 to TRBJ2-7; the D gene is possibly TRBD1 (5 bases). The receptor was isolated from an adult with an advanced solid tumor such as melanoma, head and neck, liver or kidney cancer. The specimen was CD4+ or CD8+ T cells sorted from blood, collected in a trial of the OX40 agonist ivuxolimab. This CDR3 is CASISYRTYEQYF. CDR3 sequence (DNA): TGCGCCAGCATATCCTACAGGACCTACGAGCAGTACTTC.